The rows below give T cell receptor beta chains drawn from one sample of a study of CD8+CD57+ T cells in acquired aplastic anemia. TCRdb recomputed calls from the reads with MiXCR, one row per CDR3 protein. The sample has roughly 500,000 distinct CDR3 sequences; approximately 33% are singletons. The sequenced sample was sorted CD4+, CD8+, or CD8+CD57+ T cells (not recorded which) from PBMCs. The receptors here all came from a human donor with aplastic anemia. The CDR3 runs from the conserved cysteine through the conserved F or W. Fields, in order: V gene, J gene, D gene, clone size, CDR3 DNA, CDR3 protein. D genes are given only for firm matches. The size of a clone is reported for some rows only, either as once, few or many, or as a class for expanded clones.

TRBV11-1,TRBJ2-1,.,once,TGTGCCAGCAGCTTAGGCGGGATTCTCAATGAGCAGTTCTTC,CASSLGGILNEQFF
TRBV10-3,TRBJ1-2,.,.,TGTGCCATCAGGGCCTCCTTAGGCAGGGGAGGCGGCTACACCTTC,CAIRASLGRGGGYTF
TRBV29-1,TRBJ1-2,.,few,TGCAGCGTTGAAGATCGAGGCGGGAACTATGGCTACACCTTC,CSVEDRGGNYGYTF
TRBV10-3,TRBJ1-6,.,many,TGTGCCATCAGGGATGGAGCTAATTCACCCCTCCACTTT,CAIRDGANSPLHF
TRBV19,TRBJ2-5,TRBD1,.,TGTGCCAGTAGTCCCCGTGGGACAGGGGGCTTAGAGACCCAGTACTTC,CASSPRGTGGLETQYF
TRBV7-8,TRBJ2-7,.,.,TGTGCCAGCAGCTCGGACGGGTCCGAGCAGTACTTC,CASSSDGSEQYF
TRBV11-1,TRBJ2-2,TRBD2,.,TGTGCCAGCAGCTATGGGACTAGCGGGGGACTCGGGGAGCTGTTTTTT,CASSYGTSGGLGELFF
TRBV7-2,TRBJ2-7,.,few,TGTGCCAGCACCTCTACCCCAGGCTACGAGCAGTACTTC,CASTSTPGYEQYF
TRBV7-9,TRBJ1-5,.,few,TGTGCCAGCAGCTTACAGGGGCAAAATCAGCCCCAGCATTTT,CASSLQGQNQPQHF
TRBV20-1,TRBJ2-7,.,once,TGCAGCTTGAGACCGTTAGGGTACGAGCAGTACTTC,CSLRPLGYEQYF
TRBV19,TRBJ2-4,.,.,TGTGCCAGTAGTATTCTTAGTACGGCCAAAAACATTCAGTACTTC,CASSILSTAKNIQYF